These T cell receptor beta chains were read from a single sample in a study of T cells in Graves' hyperthyroidism and ophthalmopathy. TCRdb redid the calling of the multiplex PCR reads with MiXCR, one entry per CDR3 protein. The repertoire holds about 380,000 distinct CDR3 sequences, less than 20% seen once, with 35% to 45% in the top ten. The material sequenced was blood. All receptors come from a man aged 18 to 29 with Graves' ophthalmopathy. The CDR3 runs from the conserved cysteine through the conserved F or W. The order of the fields is V gene, clone size, J gene, CDR3 protein. The listing skips clone size in some rows; elsewhere it reads once, few, many or a size class.

>TRBV13|.|TRBJ2-5
CASGASSGGRETQYF
>TRBV7-9|.|TRBJ1-1
CASSLWTGNTEAFF
>TRBV6-1|few|TRBJ1-2
CASSQYDRPGGYTF
>TRBV7-2|many|TRBJ1-1
CASSLASGGFTEAFF
>TRBV4-2|many|TRBJ1-2
CASSQGPQSNYGYTF
>TRBV11-2|once|TRBJ1-4
CASSPFAGDEKLFF
>TRBV6-1|many|TRBJ1-2
CASGGGQRGFDGYTF
>TRBV12-3/TRBV12-4|many|TRBJ2-7
CASSLAGGLLFYEQYF
>TRBV12-3/TRBV12-4|.|TRBJ2-1
CASSRKPTLGTFSPYNEQFF
>TRBV27|.|TRBJ1-1
CASSRPGEGTEAFF
>TRBV7-2|many|TRBJ2-1
CASSLVSGGGNEQFF
>TRBV15|.|TRBJ1-3
CATSRGLSGSGNTIYF
>TRBV20-1|many|TRBJ1-2
CSADSKPYDYTF
>TRBV11-1|.|TRBJ2-1
CASQHKDSYNEQFF